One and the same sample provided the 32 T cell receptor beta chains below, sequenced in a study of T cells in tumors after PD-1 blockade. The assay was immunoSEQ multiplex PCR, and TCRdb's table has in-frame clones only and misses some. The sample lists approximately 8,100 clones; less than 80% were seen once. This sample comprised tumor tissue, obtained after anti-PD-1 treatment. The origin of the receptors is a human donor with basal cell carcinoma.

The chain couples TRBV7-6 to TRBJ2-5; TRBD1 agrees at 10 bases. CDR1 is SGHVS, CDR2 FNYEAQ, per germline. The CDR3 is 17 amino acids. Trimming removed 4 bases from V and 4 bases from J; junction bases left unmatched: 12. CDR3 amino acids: CASSSGTGTGVRETQYF. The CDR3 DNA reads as TGTGCCAGCAGCTCCGGAACCGGGACAGGGGTTCGAGAGACCCAGTACTTC.

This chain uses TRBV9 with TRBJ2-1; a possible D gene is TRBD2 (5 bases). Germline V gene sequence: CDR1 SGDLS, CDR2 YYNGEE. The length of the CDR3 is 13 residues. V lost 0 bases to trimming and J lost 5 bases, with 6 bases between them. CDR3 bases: TGTGCCAGCAGCGTAGAAGCGGACAATGAGCAGTTCTTC. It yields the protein CASSVEADNEQFF.

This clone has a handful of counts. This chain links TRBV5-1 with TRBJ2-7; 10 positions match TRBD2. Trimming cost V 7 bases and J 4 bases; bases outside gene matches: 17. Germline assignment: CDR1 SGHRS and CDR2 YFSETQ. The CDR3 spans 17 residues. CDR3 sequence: CASSDSGGFLPRYEQYF. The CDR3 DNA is TGCGCCAGCTCGGATAGCGGGGGGTTTCTTCCCCGGTACGAGCAGTACTTC.

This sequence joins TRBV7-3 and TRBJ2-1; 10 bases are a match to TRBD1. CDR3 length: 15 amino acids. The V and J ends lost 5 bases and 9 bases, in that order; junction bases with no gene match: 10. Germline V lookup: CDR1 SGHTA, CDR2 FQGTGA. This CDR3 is CASSPGTGVSGEQFF. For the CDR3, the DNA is TGTGCCAGCAGCCCTGGGACAGGGGTATCCGGTGAGCAGTTCTTC.

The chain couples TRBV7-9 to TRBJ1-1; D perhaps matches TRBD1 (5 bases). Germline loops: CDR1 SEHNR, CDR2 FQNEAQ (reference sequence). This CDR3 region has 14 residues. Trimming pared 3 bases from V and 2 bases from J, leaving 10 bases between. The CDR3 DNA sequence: TGTGCCAGCAGCTTTCGGGGCGGAAACACTGAAGCTTTCTTT. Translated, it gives CASSFRGGNTEAFF.

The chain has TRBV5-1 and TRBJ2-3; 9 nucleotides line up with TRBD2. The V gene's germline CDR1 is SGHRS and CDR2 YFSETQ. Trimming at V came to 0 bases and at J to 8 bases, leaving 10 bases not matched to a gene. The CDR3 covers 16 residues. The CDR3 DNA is TGCGCCAGCAGCTTGGATCTAGCGGGACAAATGGGTACGCAGTATTTT. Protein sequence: CASSLDLAGQMGTQYF.

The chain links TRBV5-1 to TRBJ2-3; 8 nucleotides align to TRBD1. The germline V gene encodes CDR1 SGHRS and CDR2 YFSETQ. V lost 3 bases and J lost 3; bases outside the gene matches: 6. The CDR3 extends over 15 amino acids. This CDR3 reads CASSWSGGITDTQYF. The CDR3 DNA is TGCGCCAGCAGCTGGTCAGGGGGCATAACAGATACGCAGTATTTT.

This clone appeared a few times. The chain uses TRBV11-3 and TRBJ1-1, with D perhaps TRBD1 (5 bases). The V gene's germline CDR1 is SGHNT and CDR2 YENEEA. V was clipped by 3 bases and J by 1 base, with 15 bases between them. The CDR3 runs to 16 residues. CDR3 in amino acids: CASSFRPGGTNTEAFF. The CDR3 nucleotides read TGTGCCAGCAGCTTTCGTCCCGGAGGGACGAACACTGAAGCTTTCTTT.

For the CDR3, the DNA is TGTGCCAGCAGCGCCCCGGGTAGCGGGGGTGAGACCCAGTACTTC. It translates to CASSAPGSGGETQYF. The J gene is TRBJ2-5, the V gene TRBV9; 9 positions match TRBD2. This CDR3 region has 15 residues. With V trimmed by 3 bases and J by 5 bases, 8 bases remained unmatched. Germline V gene sequence: CDR1 SGDLS, CDR2 YYNGEE.

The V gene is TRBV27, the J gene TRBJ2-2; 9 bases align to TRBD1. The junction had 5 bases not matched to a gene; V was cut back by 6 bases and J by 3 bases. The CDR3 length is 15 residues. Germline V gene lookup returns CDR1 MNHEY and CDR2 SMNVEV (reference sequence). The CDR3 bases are TGTGCCAGCAGCCGTTGGGACAGGGACACCGGGGAGCTGTTTTTT. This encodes CASSRWDRDTGELFF.

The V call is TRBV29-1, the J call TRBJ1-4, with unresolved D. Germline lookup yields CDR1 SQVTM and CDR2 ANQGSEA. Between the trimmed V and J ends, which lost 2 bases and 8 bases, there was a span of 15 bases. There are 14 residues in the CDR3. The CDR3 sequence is CSVESGSFGEKLFF. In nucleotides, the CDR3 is TGCAGCGTTGAATCCGGATCCTTTGGAGAAAAACTGTTTTTT.

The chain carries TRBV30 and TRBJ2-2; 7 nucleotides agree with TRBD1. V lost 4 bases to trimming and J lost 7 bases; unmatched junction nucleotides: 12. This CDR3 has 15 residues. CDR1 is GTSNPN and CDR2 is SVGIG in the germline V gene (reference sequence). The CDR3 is CAWTHKGARGGELFF. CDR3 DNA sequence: TGTGCCTGGACTCACAAGGGGGCCAGGGGCGGGGAGCTGTTTTTT. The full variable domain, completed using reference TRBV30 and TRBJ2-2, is SQTIHQWPATLVQPVGSPLSLECTVEGTSNPNLYWYRQAAGRGLQLLFYSVGIGQISSEVPQNLSASRPQDRQFILSSKKLLLSDSGFYLCAWTHKGARGGELFFGEGSRLTVL.

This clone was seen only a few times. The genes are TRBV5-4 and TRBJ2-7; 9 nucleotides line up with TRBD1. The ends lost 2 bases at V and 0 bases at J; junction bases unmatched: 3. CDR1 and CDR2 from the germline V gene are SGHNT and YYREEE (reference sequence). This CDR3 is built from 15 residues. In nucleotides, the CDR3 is TGTGCCAGCAGCTTTTGGGACAGGGTCTCCTACGAGCAGTACTTC. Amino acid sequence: CASSFWDRVSYEQYF.

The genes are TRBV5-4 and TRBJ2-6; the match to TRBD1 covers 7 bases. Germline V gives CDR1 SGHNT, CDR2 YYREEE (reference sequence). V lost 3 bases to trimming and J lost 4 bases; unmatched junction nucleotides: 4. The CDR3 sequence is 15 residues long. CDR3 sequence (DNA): TGTGCCAGCAGCTCGGGACAGCCCGGGGCCAACGTCCTGACTTTC. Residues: CASSSGQPGANVLTF.

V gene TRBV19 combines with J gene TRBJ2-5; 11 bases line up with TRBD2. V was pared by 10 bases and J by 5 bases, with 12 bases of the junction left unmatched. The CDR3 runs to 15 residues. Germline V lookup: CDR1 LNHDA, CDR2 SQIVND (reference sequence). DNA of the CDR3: TGTGCCATAGATAGGGGACTAGCGGTCTGGGAGACCCAGTACTTC. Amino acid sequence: CAIDRGLAVWETQYF.

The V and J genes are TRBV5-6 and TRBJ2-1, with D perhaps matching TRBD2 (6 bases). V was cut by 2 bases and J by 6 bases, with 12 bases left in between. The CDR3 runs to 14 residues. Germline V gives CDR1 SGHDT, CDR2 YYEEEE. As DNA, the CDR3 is TGTGCCAGCAGCTTTCCGGGACTCGGCAATGAGCAGTTCTTC. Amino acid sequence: CASSFPGLGNEQFF.

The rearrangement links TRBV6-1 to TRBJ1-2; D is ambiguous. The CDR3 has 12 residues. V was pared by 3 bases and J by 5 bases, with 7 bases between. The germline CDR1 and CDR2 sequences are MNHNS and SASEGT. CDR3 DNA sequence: TGTGCCAGCAGTGAGGGCACGTATGGCTACACCTTC. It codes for CASSEGTYGYTF.

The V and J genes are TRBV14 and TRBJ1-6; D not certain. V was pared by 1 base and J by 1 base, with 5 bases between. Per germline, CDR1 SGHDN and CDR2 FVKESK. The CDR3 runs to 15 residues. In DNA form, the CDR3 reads TGTGCCAGCAGCCAAGTCGGTTCCTATAATTCACCCCTCCACTTT. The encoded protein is CASSQVGSYNSPLHF. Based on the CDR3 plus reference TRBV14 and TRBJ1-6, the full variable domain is EAGVTQFPSHSVIEKGQTVTLRCDPISGHDNLYWYRRVMGKEIKFLLHFVKESKQDESGMPNNRFLAERTGGTYSTLKVQPAELEDSGVYFCASSQVGSYNSPLHFGNGTRLTVT.

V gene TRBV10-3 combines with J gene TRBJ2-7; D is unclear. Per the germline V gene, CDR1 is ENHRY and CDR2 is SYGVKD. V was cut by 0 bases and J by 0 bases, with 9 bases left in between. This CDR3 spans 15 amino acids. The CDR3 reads CAISESGQRSYEQYF. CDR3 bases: TGTGCCATCAGTGAGTCAGGGCAGCGCTCCTACGAGCAGTACTTC.

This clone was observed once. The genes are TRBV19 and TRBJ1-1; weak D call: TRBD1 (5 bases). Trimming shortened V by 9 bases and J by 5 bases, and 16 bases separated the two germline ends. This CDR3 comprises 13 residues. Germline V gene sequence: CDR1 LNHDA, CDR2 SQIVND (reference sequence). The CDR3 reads CASRGVKITEAFF. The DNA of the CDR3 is TGTGCCAGCCGGGGGGTGAAGATTACTGAAGCTTTCTTT.

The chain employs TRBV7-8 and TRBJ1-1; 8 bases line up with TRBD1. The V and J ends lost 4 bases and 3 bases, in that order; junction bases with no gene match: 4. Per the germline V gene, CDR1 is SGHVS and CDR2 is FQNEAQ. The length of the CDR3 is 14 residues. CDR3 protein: CASSSQTGDTEAFF. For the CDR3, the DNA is TGTGCCAGCAGCTCACAGACAGGGGACACTGAAGCTTTCTTT.

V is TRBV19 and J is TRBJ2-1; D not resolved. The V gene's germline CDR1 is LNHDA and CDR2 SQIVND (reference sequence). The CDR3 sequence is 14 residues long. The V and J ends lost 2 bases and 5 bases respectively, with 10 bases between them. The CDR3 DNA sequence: TGTGCCAGTAGTATAAATATAGGAAACAATGAGCAGTTCTTC. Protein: CASSINIGNNEQFF.

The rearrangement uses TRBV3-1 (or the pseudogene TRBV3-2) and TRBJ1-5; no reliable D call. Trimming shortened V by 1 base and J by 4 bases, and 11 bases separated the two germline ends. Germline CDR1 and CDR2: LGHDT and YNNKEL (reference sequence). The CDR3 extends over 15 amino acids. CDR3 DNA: TGTGCCAGCAGCCAAGGCGTACAACCAAATCAGCCCCAGCATTTT. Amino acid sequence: CASSQGVQPNQPQHF.

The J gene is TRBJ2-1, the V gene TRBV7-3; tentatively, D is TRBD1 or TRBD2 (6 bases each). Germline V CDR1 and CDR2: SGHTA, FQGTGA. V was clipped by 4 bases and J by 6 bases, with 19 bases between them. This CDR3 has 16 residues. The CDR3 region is CASSSIGGALINEQFF. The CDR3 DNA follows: TGTGCCAGCAGCTCCATCGGGGGCGCGCTCATCAATGAGCAGTTCTTC.

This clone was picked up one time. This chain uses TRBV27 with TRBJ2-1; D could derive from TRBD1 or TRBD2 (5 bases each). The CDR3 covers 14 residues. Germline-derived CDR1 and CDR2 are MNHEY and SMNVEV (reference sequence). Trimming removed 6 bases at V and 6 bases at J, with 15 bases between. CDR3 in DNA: TGTGCCAGCAGGGGGGTCTCCGCTGCCAATGAGCAGTTCTTC. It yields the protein CASRGVSAANEQFF.

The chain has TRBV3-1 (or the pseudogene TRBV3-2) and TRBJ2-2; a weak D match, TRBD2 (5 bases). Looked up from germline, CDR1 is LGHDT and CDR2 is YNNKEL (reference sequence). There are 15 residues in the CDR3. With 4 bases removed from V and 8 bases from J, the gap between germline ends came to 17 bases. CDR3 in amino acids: CASSRTEGIRGELFF. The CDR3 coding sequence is TGTGCCAGCAGCCGTACCGAGGGAATCCGAGGGGAGCTGTTTTTT.

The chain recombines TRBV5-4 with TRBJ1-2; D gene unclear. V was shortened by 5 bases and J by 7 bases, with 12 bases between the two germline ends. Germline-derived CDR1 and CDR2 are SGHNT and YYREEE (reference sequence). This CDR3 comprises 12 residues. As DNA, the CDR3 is TGTGCCAGCAGGGCTCCCGGACGTGGCTACACCTTC. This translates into CASRAPGRGYTF.

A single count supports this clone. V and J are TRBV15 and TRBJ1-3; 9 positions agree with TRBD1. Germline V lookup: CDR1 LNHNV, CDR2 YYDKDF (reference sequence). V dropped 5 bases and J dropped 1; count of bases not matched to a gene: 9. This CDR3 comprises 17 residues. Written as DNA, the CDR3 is TGTGCCACCAGCGCCTGGGGACAGGGTAATTCTGGAAACACCATATATTTT. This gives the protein CATSAWGQGNSGNTIYF.

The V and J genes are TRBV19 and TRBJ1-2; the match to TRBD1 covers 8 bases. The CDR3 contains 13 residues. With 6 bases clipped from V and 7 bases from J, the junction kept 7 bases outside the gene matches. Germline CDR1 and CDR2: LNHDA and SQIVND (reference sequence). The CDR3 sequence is CASRGTGITGYTF. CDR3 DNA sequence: TGTGCCAGTAGGGGGACAGGAATAACTGGCTACACCTTC.

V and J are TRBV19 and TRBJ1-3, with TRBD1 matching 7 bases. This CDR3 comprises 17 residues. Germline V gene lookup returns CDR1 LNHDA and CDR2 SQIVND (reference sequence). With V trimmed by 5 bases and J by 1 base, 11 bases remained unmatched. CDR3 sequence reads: CASSLQGQARSGNTIYF. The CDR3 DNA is TGTGCCAGTAGTCTACAAGGACAGGCGAGATCTGGAAACACCATATATTTT. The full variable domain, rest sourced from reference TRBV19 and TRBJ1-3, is DGGITQSPKYLFRKEGQNVTLSCEQNLNHDAMYWYRQDPGQGLRLIYYSQIVNDFQKGDIAEGYSVSREKKESFPLTVTSAQKNPTAFYLCASSLQGQARSGNTIYFGEGSWLTVV.

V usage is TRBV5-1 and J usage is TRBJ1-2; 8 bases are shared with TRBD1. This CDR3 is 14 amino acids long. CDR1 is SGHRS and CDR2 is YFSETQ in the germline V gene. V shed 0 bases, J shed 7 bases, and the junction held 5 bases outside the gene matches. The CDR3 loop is CASSLADRVPGYTF. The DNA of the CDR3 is TGCGCCAGCAGCTTGGCGGACAGGGTACCTGGCTACACCTTC.

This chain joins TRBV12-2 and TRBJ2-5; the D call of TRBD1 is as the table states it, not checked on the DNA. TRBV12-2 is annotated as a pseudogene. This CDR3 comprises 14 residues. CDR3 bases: TGTGCAAGTCGCCCACAGTGTCTTCGAGAGACCCAGTACTTC. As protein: CASRPQCLRETQYF.